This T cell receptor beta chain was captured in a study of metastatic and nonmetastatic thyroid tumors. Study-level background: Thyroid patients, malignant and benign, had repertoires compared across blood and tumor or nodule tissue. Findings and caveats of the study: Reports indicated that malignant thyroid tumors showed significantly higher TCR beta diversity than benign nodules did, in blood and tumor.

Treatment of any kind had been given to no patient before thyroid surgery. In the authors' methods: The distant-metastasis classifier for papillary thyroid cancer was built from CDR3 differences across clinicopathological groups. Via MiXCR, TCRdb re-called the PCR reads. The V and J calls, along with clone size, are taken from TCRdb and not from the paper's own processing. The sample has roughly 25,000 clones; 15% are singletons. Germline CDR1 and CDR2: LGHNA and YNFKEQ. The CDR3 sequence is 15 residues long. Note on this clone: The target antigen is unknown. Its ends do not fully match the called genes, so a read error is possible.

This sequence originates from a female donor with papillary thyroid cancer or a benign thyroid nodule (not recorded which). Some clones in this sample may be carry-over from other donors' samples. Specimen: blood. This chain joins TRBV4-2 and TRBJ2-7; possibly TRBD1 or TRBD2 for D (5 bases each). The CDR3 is CAPLRRGTDSYERYF. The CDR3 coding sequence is TGTGCCCCCCTCCGTCGTGGGACGGACTCCTACGAGCGGTACTTC.